Listed below are T cell receptor beta chains from one sample, sequenced in a study of identical twins. TCRdb independently ran MiXCR on the 5' RACE reads; one entry per CDR3 protein. In the table there are hundreds of thousands of distinct CDR3 sequences, roughly 6.2% of which are singletons. The specimen was naive T cells sorted from blood. The receptors were gathered from a man aged 18-30 years in good health. Both conserved end residues are part of each CDR3. A D gene is named only where the DNA matches it firmly. For some rows the clone size is stated as once, few or many, or as a class when expanded; others skip it.

cdr3_aa: CSAQNLLAANTGELFF
cdr3_nt: TGCAGTGCGCAAAACCTGCTAGCGGCGAACACCGGGGAGCTGTTTTTT
d_call: TRBD2
v_call: TRBV20-1
clone_size: NA
j_call: TRBJ2-2

cdr3_aa: CATSFRGQFTYEQYF
cdr3_nt: TGTGCCACCAGCTTCCGTGGACAATTTACCTACGAGCAGTACTTC
d_call: NA
v_call: TRBV15
clone_size: few
j_call: TRBJ2-7

cdr3_aa: CASSPRRDIYYGYTF
cdr3_nt: TGCGCCAGCAGCCCCAGGAGGGATATATACTATGGCTACACCTTC
d_call: NA
v_call: TRBV4-1
clone_size: few
j_call: TRBJ1-2

cdr3_aa: CATSQGTGNYGYTF
cdr3_nt: TGTGCCACCAGCCAAGGGACAGGGAACTATGGCTACACCTTC
d_call: TRBD1
v_call: TRBV15
clone_size: few
j_call: TRBJ1-2

cdr3_aa: CASSRTGATQYF
cdr3_nt: TGTGCCAGCAGCCGCACGGGGGCAACGCAGTATTTT
d_call: NA
v_call: TRBV11-3
clone_size: NA
j_call: TRBJ2-3

cdr3_aa: CASSPTSGRFIEQFF
cdr3_nt: TGTGCCAGCAGCCCTACTAGCGGGAGATTTATTGAGCAGTTCTTC
d_call: TRBD2
v_call: TRBV6-2/TRBV6-3
clone_size: NA
j_call: TRBJ2-1

cdr3_aa: CSASSAGQRNEKLFF
cdr3_nt: TGCAGTGCTAGCAGCGCCGGCCAGCGCAATGAAAAACTGTTTTTT
d_call: NA
v_call: TRBV20-1
clone_size: few
j_call: TRBJ1-4

cdr3_aa: CSGTGGVIGELFF
cdr3_nt: TGCAGCGGGACAGGGGGCGTTATCGGGGAGCTGTTTTTT
d_call: TRBD1
v_call: TRBV20-1
clone_size: many
j_call: TRBJ2-2

cdr3_aa: CSARDPADSYEQYF
cdr3_nt: TGCAGTGCTAGAGATCCGGCAGACTCCTACGAGCAGTACTTC
d_call: NA
v_call: TRBV20-1
clone_size: few
j_call: TRBJ2-7

cdr3_aa: CASSRSPGTDYGYTF
cdr3_nt: TGCGCCAGCAGCCGATCGCCCGGGACAGACTATGGCTACACCTTC
d_call: TRBD1
v_call: TRBV5-1
clone_size: many
j_call: TRBJ1-2

cdr3_aa: CASSVGQGAGDTQYF
cdr3_nt: TGCGCCAGCAGCGTAGGACAGGGGGCGGGGGATACGCAGTATTTT
d_call: TRBD1
v_call: TRBV5-1
clone_size: NA
j_call: TRBJ2-3

cdr3_aa: CASSPGTSGRDEQFF
cdr3_nt: TGCGCCAGCAGCCCCGGGACTAGCGGTCGGGATGAGCAGTTCTTC
d_call: TRBD2
v_call: TRBV5-1
clone_size: many
j_call: TRBJ2-1

cdr3_aa: CASSSDRGHATGELFF
cdr3_nt: TGTGCCAGCAGCTCGGACAGGGGGCATGCGACCGGGGAGCTGTTTTTT
d_call: TRBD1
v_call: TRBV7-9
clone_size: many
j_call: TRBJ2-2

cdr3_aa: CASSFLNRLTGELFF
cdr3_nt: TGTGCCAGCAGTTTCCTAAACAGGTTAACCGGGGAGCTGTTTTTT
d_call: NA
v_call: TRBV27
clone_size: many
j_call: TRBJ2-2

cdr3_aa: CASSPAGQDSTDTQYF
cdr3_nt: TGCGCCAGCAGCCCAGCGGGGCAGGACAGCACAGATACGCAGTATTTT
d_call: TRBD2
v_call: TRBV5-1
clone_size: many
j_call: TRBJ2-3

cdr3_aa: CASSLSTSWDTQYF
cdr3_nt: TGTGCCAGCAGCTTATCAACTAGCTGGGATACGCAGTATTTT
d_call: NA
v_call: TRBV7-8
clone_size: many
j_call: TRBJ2-3

cdr3_aa: CASSTGRGRAGDTQYF
cdr3_nt: TGTGCCAGTAGTACGGGAAGGGGGAGGGCCGGAGATACGCAGTATTTT
d_call: NA
v_call: TRBV19
clone_size: NA
j_call: TRBJ2-3

cdr3_aa: CASSLMGIDTIYF
cdr3_nt: TGCGCCAGCAGCTTAATGGGCATCGACACCATATATTTT
d_call: NA
v_call: TRBV5-1
clone_size: many
j_call: TRBJ1-3

cdr3_aa: CSGGGSRRNEQFF
cdr3_nt: TGCAGCGGTGGTGGTTCGAGACGCAATGAGCAGTTCTTC
d_call: NA
v_call: TRBV29-1
clone_size: NA
j_call: TRBJ2-1

cdr3_aa: CASTPKGANNEQFF
cdr3_nt: TGTGCCAGCACCCCTAAAGGGGCCAACAATGAGCAGTTCTTC
d_call: NA
v_call: TRBV7-6
clone_size: NA
j_call: TRBJ2-1

cdr3_aa: CASSSGTTHGYTF
cdr3_nt: TGTGCCAGCAGCTCCGGGACCACTCATGGCTACACCTTC
d_call: NA
v_call: TRBV7-9
clone_size: few
j_call: TRBJ1-2

cdr3_aa: CASSQKSDSNQPQHF
cdr3_nt: TGTGCCAGCAGCCAGAAGAGTGACAGCAATCAGCCCCAGCATTTT
d_call: NA
v_call: TRBV6-1
clone_size: NA
j_call: TRBJ1-5

cdr3_aa: CASMEGGNEKLFF
cdr3_nt: TGTGCCAGCATGGAAGGGGGGAATGAAAAACTGTTTTTT
d_call: NA
v_call: TRBV6-1
clone_size: many
j_call: TRBJ1-4

cdr3_aa: CASSPTGTNYGYTF
cdr3_nt: TGTGCCAGCAGTCCGACCGGGACAAACTATGGCTACACCTTC
d_call: NA
v_call: TRBV28
clone_size: few
j_call: TRBJ1-2

cdr3_aa: CAISAGLAGEEQFF
cdr3_nt: TGTGCCATCAGTGCAGGACTAGCGGGAGAGGAGCAGTTCTTC
d_call: TRBD2
v_call: TRBV10-3
clone_size: many
j_call: TRBJ2-1

cdr3_aa: CSVEDVGTEAFF
cdr3_nt: TGCAGCGTTGAAGACGTAGGGACCGAAGCTTTCTTT
d_call: NA
v_call: TRBV29-1
clone_size: many
j_call: TRBJ1-1

cdr3_aa: CASSTGTSVETQYF
cdr3_nt: TGTGCCAGCAGCACCGGCACTAGCGTAGAGACCCAGTACTTC
d_call: TRBD2
v_call: TRBV7-2
clone_size: NA
j_call: TRBJ2-5

cdr3_aa: CASRASGRLTGELFF
cdr3_nt: TGTGCCAGCAGGGCTAGCGGGAGACTCACCGGGGAGCTGTTTTTT
d_call: TRBD2
v_call: TRBV12-3/TRBV12-4
clone_size: NA
j_call: TRBJ2-2

cdr3_aa: CASSLVGRGQTQYF
cdr3_nt: TGCGCCAGCAGCTTGGTTGGCAGGGGGCAGACCCAGTACTTC
d_call: TRBD1
v_call: TRBV5-1
clone_size: NA
j_call: TRBJ2-5

cdr3_aa: CASSPNGQGIQETQYF
cdr3_nt: TGTGCCAGCTCACCCAACGGACAGGGGATCCAAGAGACCCAGTACTTC
d_call: TRBD1
v_call: TRBV18
clone_size: NA
j_call: TRBJ2-5

cdr3_aa: CASSSRGAKDTQYF
cdr3_nt: TGTGCCAGCAGCTCCCGGGGGGCTAAAGATACGCAGTATTTT
d_call: NA
v_call: TRBV7-2
clone_size: NA
j_call: TRBJ2-3

cdr3_aa: CASSFRQGAFEAFF
cdr3_nt: TGTGCCAGCAGTTTCAGACAGGGCGCCTTTGAAGCTTTCTTT
d_call: TRBD1
v_call: TRBV12-3/TRBV12-4
clone_size: NA
j_call: TRBJ1-1

cdr3_aa: CSARSGLAGAYEQYF
cdr3_nt: TGCAGTGCTAGATCGGGATTAGCGGGGGCCTACGAGCAGTACTTC
d_call: TRBD2
v_call: TRBV20-1
clone_size: many
j_call: TRBJ2-7

cdr3_aa: CASRLAWDFANTGELFF
cdr3_nt: TGTGCCAGCAGACTTGCCTGGGACTTTGCGAACACCGGGGAGCTGTTTTTT
d_call: NA
v_call: TRBV6-1
clone_size: many
j_call: TRBJ2-2

cdr3_aa: CASLSGEWSNQPQHF
cdr3_nt: TGTGCCAGCTTAAGTGGGGAGTGGAGCAATCAGCCCCAGCATTTT
d_call: NA
v_call: TRBV6-1
clone_size: NA
j_call: TRBJ1-5

cdr3_aa: CASSSFLQGAQYF
cdr3_nt: TGTGCCAGCAGTTCCTTTCTGCAAGGGGCGCAGTATTTT
d_call: NA
v_call: TRBV12-3/TRBV12-4
clone_size: many
j_call: TRBJ2-3

cdr3_aa: CASRPRHSNQPQHF
cdr3_nt: TGTGCCAGCAGGCCCAGACATAGCAATCAGCCCCAGCATTTT
d_call: NA
v_call: TRBV12-3/TRBV12-4
clone_size: many
j_call: TRBJ1-5

cdr3_aa: CASSRSSGAGETQYF
cdr3_nt: TGTGCCAGCAGTCGATCCTCTGGAGCCGGGGAGACCCAGTACTTC
d_call: NA
v_call: TRBV2
clone_size: few
j_call: TRBJ2-5

cdr3_aa: CSASDRESPLSGNTIYF
cdr3_nt: TGCAGTGCTAGCGACAGGGAGTCTCCCCTCTCTGGAAACACCATATATTTT
d_call: TRBD1
v_call: TRBV20-1
clone_size: few
j_call: TRBJ1-3

cdr3_aa: CASSSLTSGIIYEQYF
cdr3_nt: TGTGCCAGCAGCTCCTTGACTAGCGGGATAATATACGAGCAGTACTTC
d_call: TRBD2
v_call: TRBV7-2
clone_size: NA
j_call: TRBJ2-7

cdr3_aa: CAWRGQPYEKLFF
cdr3_nt: TGTGCCTGGAGGGGACAGCCTTATGAAAAACTGTTTTTT
d_call: TRBD1
v_call: TRBV30
clone_size: few
j_call: TRBJ1-4

cdr3_aa: CASSELDTREETQYF
cdr3_nt: TGTGCCAGCAGTGAATTGGACACCCGGGAAGAGACCCAGTACTTC
d_call: NA
v_call: TRBV25-1
clone_size: few
j_call: TRBJ2-5

cdr3_aa: CASSPATSVDYTDTQYF
cdr3_nt: TGTGCCAGCAGCCCTGCTACTAGCGTTGACTACACAGATACGCAGTATTTT
d_call: TRBD2
v_call: TRBV3-1
clone_size: NA
j_call: TRBJ2-3

cdr3_aa: CSARVPTGTFTQYF
cdr3_nt: TGCAGTGCTAGAGTCCCCACCGGGACTTTTACGCAGTATTTT
d_call: NA
v_call: TRBV20-1
clone_size: many
j_call: TRBJ2-3

cdr3_aa: CASSPRTGRSHNEQFF
cdr3_nt: TGTGCCAGCAGCCCCCGGACAGGGCGTTCGCACAATGAGCAGTTCTTC
d_call: TRBD1
v_call: TRBV7-9
clone_size: few
j_call: TRBJ2-1

cdr3_aa: CSAYPPSAGGSDRLREQYF
cdr3_nt: TGCAGTGCCTACCCCCCCTCAGCGGGAGGATCCGACCGTCTACGAGAGCAGTACTTC
d_call: TRBD2
v_call: TRBV20-1
clone_size: many
j_call: TRBJ2-7

cdr3_aa: CASSETGNGIQYF
cdr3_nt: TGTGCCAGCAGTGAGACAGGGAACGGCATTCAGTACTTC
d_call: TRBD1
v_call: TRBV6-1
clone_size: many
j_call: TRBJ2-4

cdr3_aa: CATSRKGSGYNEQFF
cdr3_nt: TGTGCCACCAGCAGAAAAGGTAGCGGGTACAATGAGCAGTTCTTC
d_call: TRBD2
v_call: TRBV15
clone_size: many
j_call: TRBJ2-1